This T cell receptor (beta chain) was sequenced during a study of Graves' ophthalmopathy and Graves' hyperthyroidism. Other autoimmune diseases, uncontrolled infections, pregnancy or lactation excluded patients from enrollment. Diagnosis used clinical symptoms, serum thyroxine, TRAb, thyroid ultrasound and orbital computed tomography. The CDR3 is 9 residues long, ends included. CDR1 is SQVTM and CDR2 is ANQGSEA in the germline V gene. As the template, RNA transcripts were used to amplify TCR beta CDR3 regions. Second-round multiplex PCR came after a first-round RT-PCR that employed HTBI primers. TCRdb re-called the multiplex PCR reads with MiXCR, one entry per CDR3 protein. Among 740,000 or so distinct CDR3 sequences listed, around 40% were seen once. On this clonotype itself: Since the CDR3 does not end with the conserved phenylalanine or tryptophan, this likely comes from a read error. No DNA is shown, since the ends of the CDR3 on it are uncertain; the CDR3 is the one TCRdb lists.

The J gene is TRBJ2-7, the V gene TRBV29-1; TRBD1 is the table's D call and was not checked against the DNA. The TCR sequence derives from an adult man with Graves' ophthalmopathy. The sample consisted of peripheral blood. The CDR3 reads CSVATGGCL.